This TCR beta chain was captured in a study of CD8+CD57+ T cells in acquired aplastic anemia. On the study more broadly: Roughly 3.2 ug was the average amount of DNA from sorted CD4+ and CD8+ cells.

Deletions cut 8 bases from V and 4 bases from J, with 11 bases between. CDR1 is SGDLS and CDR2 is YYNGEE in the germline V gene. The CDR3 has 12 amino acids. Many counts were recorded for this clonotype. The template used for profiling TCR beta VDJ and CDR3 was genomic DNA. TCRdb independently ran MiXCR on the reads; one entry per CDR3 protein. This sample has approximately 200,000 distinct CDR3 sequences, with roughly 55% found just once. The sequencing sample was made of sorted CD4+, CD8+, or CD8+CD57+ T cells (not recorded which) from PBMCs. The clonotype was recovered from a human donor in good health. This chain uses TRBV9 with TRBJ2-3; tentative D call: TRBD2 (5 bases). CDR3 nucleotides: TGTGCCAGTGCGAAGAGGGCAGATACGCAGTATTTT. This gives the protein CASAKRADTQYF.